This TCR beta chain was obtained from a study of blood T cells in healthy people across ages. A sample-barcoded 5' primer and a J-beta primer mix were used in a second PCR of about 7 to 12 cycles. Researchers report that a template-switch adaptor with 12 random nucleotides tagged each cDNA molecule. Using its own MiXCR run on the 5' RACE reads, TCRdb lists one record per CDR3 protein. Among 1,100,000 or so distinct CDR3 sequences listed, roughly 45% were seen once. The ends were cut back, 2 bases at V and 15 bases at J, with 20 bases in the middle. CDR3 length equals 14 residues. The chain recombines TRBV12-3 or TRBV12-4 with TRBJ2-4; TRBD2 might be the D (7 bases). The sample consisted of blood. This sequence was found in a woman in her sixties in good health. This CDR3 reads CASSLMGLQGLRYF. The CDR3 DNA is TGTGCCAGCAGTTTAATGGGATTACAGGGACTACGGTACTTC.